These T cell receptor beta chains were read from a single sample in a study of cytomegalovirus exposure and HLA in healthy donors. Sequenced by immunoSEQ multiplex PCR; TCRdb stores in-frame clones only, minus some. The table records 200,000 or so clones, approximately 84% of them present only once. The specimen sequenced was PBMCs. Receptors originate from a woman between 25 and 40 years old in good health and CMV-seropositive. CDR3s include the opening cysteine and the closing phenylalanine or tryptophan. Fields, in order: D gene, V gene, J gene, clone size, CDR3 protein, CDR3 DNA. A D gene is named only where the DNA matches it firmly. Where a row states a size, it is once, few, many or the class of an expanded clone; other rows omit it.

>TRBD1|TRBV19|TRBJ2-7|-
CASKTGVGEQYF
TGTGCCTCAAAGACAGGGGTTGGCGAGCAGTACTTC
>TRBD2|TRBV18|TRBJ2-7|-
CASSPKRLAGGEQYF
TGTGCCAGCTCACCAAAGAGGCTAGCGGGAGGGGAGCAGTACTTC
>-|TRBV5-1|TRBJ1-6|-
CASSLEGQGSSPLHF
TGCGCCAGCAGCTTGGAGGGTCAGGGGAGTTCACCCCTCCACTTT
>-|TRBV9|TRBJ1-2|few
CASSSGGRHGYTF
TGTGCCAGCAGCAGCGGAGGGAGGCATGGCTACACCTTC
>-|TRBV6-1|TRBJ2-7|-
CASTPGLAYEQYF
TGTGCCAGCACCCCCGGTTTAGCCTACGAGCAGTACTTC
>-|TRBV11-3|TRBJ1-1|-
CASRRTGSTEAFF
TGTGCCAGCAGGAGAACAGGGTCCACTGAAGCTTTCTTT
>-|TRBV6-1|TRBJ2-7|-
CASSEWGTPRSSSYEQYF
TGTGCCAGCAGTGAATGGGGCACCCCGAGATCGAGCTCCTACGAGCAGTACTTC
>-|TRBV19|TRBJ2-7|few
CASSPSPATEQYF
TGTGCCAGTTCCCCTAGCCCTGCTACGGAGCAGTACTTC
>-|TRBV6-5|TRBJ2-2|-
CASSYSHRFTGELFF
TGTGCCAGCAGTTATTCTCACAGATTCACCGGGGAGCTGTTTTTT
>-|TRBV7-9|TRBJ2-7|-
CASSFEGVPSSYEQYF
TGTGCCAGCAGCTTCGAGGGGGTCCCTAGCTCCTACGAGCAGTACTTC
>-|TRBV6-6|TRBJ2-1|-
CASSYGSLVNEQFF
TGTGCCAGCAGTTACGGTAGCCTTGTCAATGAGCAGTTCTTC
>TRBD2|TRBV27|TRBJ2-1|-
CASTKAGGPNEQFF
TGTGCCAGCACGAAAGCGGGGGGGCCCAATGAGCAGTTCTTC
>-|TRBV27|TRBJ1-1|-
CASSLSGGRDTEAFF
TGTGCCAGCAGTTTATCGGGGGGTAGGGACACTGAAGCTTTCTTT
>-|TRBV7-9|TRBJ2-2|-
CASSSPTGPGELFF
TGTGCCAGCAGCTCCCCTACAGGGCCCGGGGAGCTGTTTTTT
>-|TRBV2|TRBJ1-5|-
CASSNQQGGDQPQHF
TGTGCCAGCAGTAACCAGCAGGGCGGGGATCAGCCCCAGCATTTT
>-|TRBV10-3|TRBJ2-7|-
CAIGGETDEQYF
TGTGCCATCGGTGGGGAGACGGACGAGCAGTACTTC
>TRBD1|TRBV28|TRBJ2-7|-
CASSMRTGNAYEQYF
TGTGCCAGCAGTATGCGGACAGGGAACGCCTACGAGCAGTACTTC
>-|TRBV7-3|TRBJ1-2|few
CASSLRGGGTYGYTF
TGTGCCAGCAGCTTAAGGGGAGGGGGAACCTATGGCTACACCTTC
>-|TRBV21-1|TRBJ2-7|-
CASSKAQDREVVYEQYF
TGTGCCAGCAGCAAAGCTCAAGACAGGGAGGTAGTCTACGAGCAGTACTTC
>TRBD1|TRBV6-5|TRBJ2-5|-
CASKGRGYQETQYF
TGTGCCAGCAAGGGCAGGGGGTACCAAGAGACCCAGTACTTC
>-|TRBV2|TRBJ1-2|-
CASSESRLNYGYTF
TGTGCCAGCAGTGAGTCCAGGCTGAACTATGGCTACACCTTC
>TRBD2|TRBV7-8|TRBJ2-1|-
CASSLELAGGFSYNEQFF
TGTGCCAGCAGCTTAGAACTAGCGGGAGGGTTCTCCTACAATGAGCAGTTCTTC
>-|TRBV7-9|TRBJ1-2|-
CASSLGSPDSYTF
TGTGCCAGCAGCTTAGGGAGTCCGGATAGCTACACCTTC
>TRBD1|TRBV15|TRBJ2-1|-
CATSRDEGTGYNEQFF
TGTGCCACCAGCAGAGATGAGGGGACAGGTTACAATGAGCAGTTCTTC
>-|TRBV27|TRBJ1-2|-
CASSLGGATAYGYTF
TGTGCCAGCAGTTTAGGAGGGGCGACAGCCTATGGCTACACCTTC
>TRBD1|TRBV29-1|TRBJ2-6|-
CSVITGATSSGANVLTF
TGCAGCGTTATTACAGGGGCCACTAGCTCTGGGGCCAACGTCCTGACTTTC
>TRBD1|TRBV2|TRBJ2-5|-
CASSSAGQGQETQYF
TGTGCCAGCAGTTCCGCGGGACAGGGCCAAGAGACCCAGTACTTC
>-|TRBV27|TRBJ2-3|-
CASSPGPRGDTQYF
TGTGCCAGCAGTCCCGGGCCTCGGGGGGATACGCAGTATTTT